This T cell receptor beta chain was obtained from a study of blood T cell repertoires in COVID-19. On the study more broadly: The United States, Italy and Spain were the sources of the acute and convalescent COVID-19 samples. Nucleic acid was either cDNA or gDNA, and it came from T cells, B-cell-depleted T cells, or PBMCs.

The germline V gene encodes CDR1 LGHDT and CDR2 YNNKEL (reference sequence). Deletions cut 3 bases from V and 6 bases from J, with 9 bases between. The CDR3 loop spans 14 amino acids. Some clones are missing from TCRdb's copy, which holds only in-frame ones; the method was immunoSEQ multiplex PCR. The sample holds around 15,000 clones, roughly 80% seen once. The receptor's source is a human donor in a cohort sampled during active COVID-19. The chain links TRBV3-1 (or the pseudogene TRBV3-2) to TRBJ1-6, with a tentative D call TRBD1 (6 bases). The sequenced material came from peripheral blood. The CDR3, as DNA: TGTGCCAGCAGCCACCGACAGGTTAATTCACCCCTCCACTTT. Amino acid sequence: CASSHRQVNSPLHF.